This T cell receptor beta chain originates from a study of Ad26.COV2.S vaccination and SARS-CoV-2 variants. Study information: Participants got Ad26.COV2.S intramuscularly, once or twice 56 days apart.

This clone was found a few times. The target antigen is unknown. Study results and limitations: Responses of T cells in total may have been underestimated by the TCR breadth and depth analyses.

Only in-frame clones appear in the TCRdb table, and some are missing; sequencing was by immunoSEQ multiplex PCR. The sample has about 330,000 clones; roughly 90% are singletons. Treatment given: around 19 received Ad26.COV2.S at low or high dose, single or two shots; about 5 received placebo; per-sample allocation not given. Samples analyzed were those drawn on day 63 after the first vaccine or placebo injection. The starting material was peripheral blood, obtained in a trial of Ad26.COV2.S vaccine versus placebo. This clonotype was sampled from a person aged 18 to 59 who received the Ad26.COV2.S COVID-19 vaccine or a placebo.

The DNA of the CDR3 is TGTGCCAGCAGCCAAGGGGGGAGAGGCTACACCTTC. Translating it yields CASSQGGRGYTF. V and J are TRBV4-2 and TRBJ1-2; D might be TRBD1 (5 bases). V was trimmed by 1 base and J by 8 bases, leaving 8 bases between them. CDR1 is LGHNA, CDR2 YNFKEQ, per germline. The CDR3 is 12 residues long.